A single sample is the source of the 25 T cell receptor beta chains below, sequenced in a study of T cell responses to AZD1222 COVID-19 vaccine. Libraries were prepared by immunoSEQ multiplex PCR; TCRdb keeps only in-frame clonotypes and omits some of them. The sample carries 150,000 or so clones, approximately 90% recorded once. The sample here was peripheral blood, taken on day 0 of AZD1222 vaccination. Receptor source: an adult in good health.

The chain recombines TRBV30 with TRBJ1-3; no firm D call. The CDR3 is made up of 12 amino acids. V gave up 5 bases and J gave up 4 bases, with 9 bases separating them. CDR1 and CDR2 (germline): GTSNPN, SVGIG (reference sequence). CDR3 DNA sequence: TGTGCCTGGGAGAGCGTGGGAAACACCATATATTTT. Residues: CAWESVGNTIYF.

The chain employs TRBV7-2 and TRBJ2-1; D not certain. Germline CDR1 reads SGHTA; CDR2 reads FQGNSA. Deletions cut 4 bases from V and 5 bases from J, with 6 bases between. The CDR3 is 12 residues long. CDR3 region: CASSSTHNEQFF. The CDR3 nucleotides read TGTGCCAGCAGCTCGACCCACAATGAGCAGTTCTTC. The full variable domain, with the rest looked up from reference TRBV7-2 and TRBJ2-1, is GAGVSQSPSNKVTEKGKDVELRCDPISGHTALYWYRQSLGQGLEFLIYFQGNSAPDKSGLPSDRFSAERTGGSVSTLTIQRTQQEDSAVYLCASSSTHNEQFFGPGTRLTVL.

This clone appeared once. V is TRBV10-3 and J is TRBJ2-5; D could derive from TRBD1 or TRBD2 (5 bases each). The CDR3 is 12 residues long. V was cut by 11 bases and J by 4 bases, with 14 bases left in between. Germline V gene lookup returns CDR1 ENHRY and CDR2 SYGVKD. The CDR3 sequence is CASLDGGETQYF. The CDR3 coding sequence is TGTGCCTCCCTGGATGGGGGAGAGACCCAGTACTTC.

The rearrangement links TRBV7-9 to TRBJ1-2, with D perhaps matching TRBD1 (6 bases). The CDR3 extends over 16 amino acids. CDR1 and CDR2 (germline): SEHNR, FQNEAQ (reference sequence). Between the trimmed V and J ends, which lost 4 bases and 3 bases, there was a span of 18 bases. The CDR3 DNA reads as TGTGCCAGCAGCTCCGCTGGGGGGCAAGCGCACTATGGCTACACCTTC. Its translation is CASSSAGGQAHYGYTF.

This chain uses TRBV9 with TRBJ2-1; 10 bases are shared with TRBD2. The CDR3 has 16 amino acids. The trim removed 0 bases at V and 5 bases at J, leaving 5 bases unmatched. Germline-derived CDR1 and CDR2 are SGDLS and YYNGEE. The CDR3 protein is CASSVGPSGGDNEQFF. In DNA, the CDR3 is TGTGCCAGCAGCGTAGGGCCTAGCGGGGGTGACAATGAGCAGTTCTTC.

The chain couples TRBV14 to TRBJ2-2; D ambiguous. The germline V gene encodes CDR1 SGHDN and CDR2 FVKESK. CDR3 length equals 13 residues. Trimming removed 4 bases at V and 5 bases at J, with 8 bases between. As DNA, the CDR3 is TGTGCCAGCAGCCGTTATTGGACCGGGGAGCTGTTTTTT. Translating gives CASSRYWTGELFF.

The chain joins TRBV3-1 (or the pseudogene TRBV3-2) to TRBJ2-7; the D is unclear. The CDR3 is 11 residues long. The V and J ends lost 4 bases and 3 bases respectively, with 4 bases between them. Germline values: CDR1 LGHDT, CDR2 YNNKEL (reference sequence). For the CDR3, the DNA is TGTGCCAGCAGCCGACTCTACGAGCAGTACTTC. It is translated as CASSRLYEQYF.

This chain joins TRBV18 and TRBJ1-2, with 7 bases matching TRBD1. The germline gives CDR1 KGHSH, CDR2 LQKENI. This CDR3 is 14 amino acids long. The junction had 8 bases not matched to a gene; V was cut back by 4 bases and J by 6 bases. CDR3 region: CASSRGTAENGYTF. The CDR3 DNA sequence: TGTGCCAGCTCACGGGGGACAGCGGAGAATGGCTACACCTTC.

The rearrangement joins TRBV19 to TRBJ1-6; D may be TRBD1 (5 bases). CDR1 LNHDA and CDR2 SQIVND come from the germline V gene (reference sequence). Trimming shortened V by 5 bases and J by 6 bases, and 8 bases separated the two germline ends. The CDR3 runs 13 residues. CDR3 amino acids: CASSGRVNSPLHF. CDR3 sequence (DNA): TGTGCCAGTAGTGGCAGGGTTAATTCACCCCTCCACTTT.

The rearrangement joins TRBV4-3 to TRBJ1-1; a weak D match, TRBD1 (5 bases). The ends were cut back, 0 bases at V and 1 base at J, with 21 bases in the middle. CDR3 length: 19 residues. Germline V gene data show CDR1 as LGHNA and CDR2 as YSLEER. In DNA form, the CDR3 reads TGCGCCAGCAGCCAAGATTATGCGGTGGCAGGGTATTCGAACACTGAAGCTTTCTTT. Its protein product is CASSQDYAVAGYSNTEAFF.

The chain uses TRBV13 and TRBJ2-1; 10 nucleotides match TRBD2. With V trimmed by 0 bases and J by 0 bases, 5 bases remained unmatched. CDR3 length: 18 amino acids. Germline V lookup: CDR1 PRHDT, CDR2 FYEKMQ (reference sequence). DNA for the CDR3: TGTGCCAGCAGCTTAGGATCACTAGCGGGGAGCTCCTACAATGAGCAGTTCTTC. Amino acids: CASSLGSLAGSSYNEQFF.

This clone was seen only once. The V gene is TRBV28, the J gene TRBJ1-6; no firm D call. Trimming removed 2 bases from V and 10 bases from J, with 21 bases in between. The germline CDR1 and CDR2 sequences are MDHEN and SYDVKM. The length of the CDR3 is 17 residues. CDR3: CASSLGSVQFGSSPLHF. CDR3 nucleotides: TGTGCCAGCAGTTTAGGGTCGGTACAGTTCGGTTCATCACCCCTCCACTTT.

The V gene is TRBV30, the J gene TRBJ1-5, with D maybe TRBD1 (6 bases). The V end was cut by 0 bases, the J end by 6 bases, with 9 bases between. The germline V gene has CDR1 GTSNPN and CDR2 SVGIG (reference sequence). The CDR3 has 13 residues. The CDR3 DNA is TGTGCCTGGAGTGTACAAGGGGGTCAGCCCCAGCATTTT. Translated: CAWSVQGGQPQHF.

V usage is TRBV19 and J usage is TRBJ2-5; TRBD2 matches at 10 bases. Germline CDR1 and CDR2: LNHDA and SQIVND (reference sequence). CDR3 size: 17 residues. J gave up 5 bases and V 3 bases, and 12 bases lay outside the gene matches. CDR3 sequence reads: CASSIFHQAGGLETQYF. CDR3 nucleotide sequence: TGTGCCAGTAGTATCTTTCATCAAGCGGGGGGGCTCGAGACCCAGTACTTC.

CDR3 residues: CASSYGGLGRGGGDTIYF. The CDR3 coding sequence is TGTGCCAGCAGTTATGGGGGACTCGGAAGAGGAGGAGGCGACACCATATATTTT. The chain carries TRBV28 and TRBJ1-3; tentatively, D is TRBD1 (5 bases). There are 18 residues in the CDR3. Per germline, CDR1 MDHEN and CDR2 SYDVKM. Trimming cost V 4 bases and J 8 bases, with 27 bases left between them. The full variable domain, in which reference TRBV28 and TRBJ1-3 provide the parts outside the CDR3, is DVKVTQSSRYLVKRTGEKVFLECVQDMDHENMFWYRQDPGLGLRLIYFSYDVKMKEKGDIPEGYSVSREKKERFSLILESASTNQTSMYLCASSYGGLGRGGGDTIYFGEGSWLTVV.

This rearrangement joins TRBV2 to TRBJ2-1; 8 bases agree with TRBD2. V lost 4 bases and J lost 3; bases outside the gene matches: 5. This CDR3 region has 15 residues. Germline V lookup: CDR1 SNHLY, CDR2 FYNNEI. The CDR3 DNA is TGTGCCAGCAGTGGCCAGCGGGGGATCTACAATGAGCAGTTCTTC. It codes for CASSGQRGIYNEQFF.

CDR3 in amino acids: CASIGEKLFF. The DNA for the CDR3 is TGTGCCAGCATTGGCGAAAAACTGTTTTTT. V usage is TRBV6-5 and J usage is TRBJ1-4; D unresolved. The CDR3 is 10 residues long. Between the trimmed V and J ends, which lost 7 bases and 8 bases, there was a span of 5 bases. The V gene's germline CDR1 is MNHEY and CDR2 SVGAGI.

The gene calls are TRBV6-5 and TRBJ2-7; D gene uncertain. V was trimmed by 6 bases and J by 2 bases, leaving 8 bases between them. This CDR3 region has 12 residues. CDR1 is MNHEY, CDR2 SVGAGI, per germline. CDR3 in amino acids: CASRSRAYEQYF. The CDR3 DNA is TGTGCCAGCAGGAGCAGAGCCTACGAGCAGTACTTC.

The chain carries TRBV14 and TRBJ2-1; D is perhaps TRBD2 (6 bases). The CDR3 consists of 14 residues. Germline V lookup: CDR1 SGHDN, CDR2 FVKESK. Trimming left V 1 base short and J 13 bases short, with 17 bases between. The DNA for the CDR3 is TGTGCCAGCAGCCAAGCGGTTCGGGGCGGGGTACAGTTCTTC. It codes for CASSQAVRGGVQFF.

Notes on this clone: Other DNA sequences in this specimen translate into the identical CDR3. The J gene is TRBJ1-2, the V gene TRBV2, with no clear D. The CDR3 sequence is 12 residues long. V was pared by 2 bases and J by 5 bases, with 6 bases between. The germline V gene has CDR1 SNHLY and CDR2 FYNNEI. CDR3 in amino acids: CASSEKGYGYTF. Here the CDR3 DNA reads TGTGCCAGCAGTGAAAAGGGATATGGCTACACCTTC.

V and J are TRBV7-2 and TRBJ1-1; weak D call: TRBD1 (5 bases). Germline loops: CDR1 SGHTA, CDR2 FQGNSA. This CDR3 is built from 14 residues. Trimming pared 4 bases from V and 4 bases from J, leaving 13 bases between. Here the CDR3 DNA reads TGTGCCAGCAGCTCCCGGGGGGGAGGCACTGAAGCTTTCTTT. It is translated as CASSSRGGGTEAFF.

The CDR3 sequence: CASRGANTGELFF. In DNA, the CDR3 is TGTGCCAGCCGCGGGGCGAACACCGGGGAGCTGTTTTTT. The chain carries TRBV7-2 and TRBJ2-2; the D gene is possibly TRBD2 (6 bases). V lost 8 bases and J lost 0, with 7 bases in between. From germline, CDR1 is SGHTA and CDR2 FQGNSA. The CDR3 length is 13 residues.

The genes are TRBV14 and TRBJ1-2; no definite D call. This CDR3 is built from 14 residues. Germline values: CDR1 SGHDN, CDR2 FVKESK. Trimming left V 4 bases short and J 3 bases short, with 12 bases between. The CDR3 coding sequence is TGTGCCAGCAGCCTCAACCGGGATTACTATGGCTACACCTTC. Residues: CASSLNRDYYGYTF.

This clone was detected a few times. The chain recombines TRBV9 with TRBJ1-2, with TRBD1 as a possible D gene (6 bases). This CDR3 has 14 amino acids. Germline V gene lookup returns CDR1 SGDLS and CDR2 YYNGEE. V shed 3 bases and J shed 4 bases, with 13 bases lying between them. The CDR3, as DNA: TGTGCCAGCAGCGGCCGGGACATGACCTATGGCTACACCTTC. Residues: CASSGRDMTYGYTF.

This clone was observed once. The J gene is TRBJ2-2, the V gene TRBV5-1, with 9 bases identical to TRBD1. This CDR3 region has 16 residues. The V gene's germline CDR1 is SGHRS and CDR2 YFSETQ. The V segment lost 2 bases and the J segment 0 bases; nucleotides outside the gene matches: 2. The CDR3 reads CASSFYRGPNTGELFF. In DNA, the CDR3 is TGCGCCAGCAGCTTTTACAGGGGGCCGAACACCGGGGAGCTGTTTTTT.